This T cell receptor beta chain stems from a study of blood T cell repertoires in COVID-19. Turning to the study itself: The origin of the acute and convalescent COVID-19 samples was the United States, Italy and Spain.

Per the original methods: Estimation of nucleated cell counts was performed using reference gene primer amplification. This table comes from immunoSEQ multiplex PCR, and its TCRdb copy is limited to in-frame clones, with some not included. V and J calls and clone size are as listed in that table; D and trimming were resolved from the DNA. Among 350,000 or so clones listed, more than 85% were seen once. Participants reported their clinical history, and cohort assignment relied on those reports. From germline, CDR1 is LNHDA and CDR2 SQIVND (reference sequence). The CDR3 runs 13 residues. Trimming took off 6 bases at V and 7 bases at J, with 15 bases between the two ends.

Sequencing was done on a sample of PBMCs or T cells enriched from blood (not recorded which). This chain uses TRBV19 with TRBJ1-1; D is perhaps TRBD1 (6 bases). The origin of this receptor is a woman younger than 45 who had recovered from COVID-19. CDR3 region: CASRPWETGEAFF. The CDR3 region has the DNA TGTGCCAGTAGACCGTGGGAGACAGGTGAAGCTTTCTTT. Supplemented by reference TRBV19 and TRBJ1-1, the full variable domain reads DGGITQSPKYLFRKEGQNVTLSCEQNLNHDAMYWYRQDPGQGLRLIYYSQIVNDFQKGDIAEGYSVSREKKESFPLTVTSAQKNPTAFYLCASRPWETGEAFFGQGTRLTVV.